This T cell receptor (beta chain) was recovered during a study of T cell repertoires in cytomegalovirus infection. Study background: CMV infection together with matching HLA type was indicated by public TCR beta signatures.

MiXCR was run by TCRdb on the reads, yielding one entry per CDR3 protein. The sample includes 76,000 or so distinct CDR3 sequences, roughly 3.7% of them seen just once. This clonotype was seen at least ten times. What it binds is unknown. Overall study results and limits: What dominated the ex vivo response were HLA-C-restricted CMV-specific TCR beta clonotypes. Using cumulative public TCR beta family frequency, the authors identified those who carried CMV together with the relevant HLA.

There are 11 residues in the CDR3. With 7 bases removed from V and 7 bases from J, the gap between germline ends came to 10 bases. CDR1 and CDR2 from the germline V gene are MGHDK and SYGVNS. The rearrangement links TRBV25-1 to TRBJ1-2; D is uncertain. Sequenced: PBMCs. This TCR was recovered from a human donor in good health (CMV status not recorded). Some clones in this sample may be carry-over from other donors' samples. The CDR3 reads CASIGGSGYTF. CDR3 bases: TGTGCCAGCATTGGTGGTTCTGGCTACACCTTC.